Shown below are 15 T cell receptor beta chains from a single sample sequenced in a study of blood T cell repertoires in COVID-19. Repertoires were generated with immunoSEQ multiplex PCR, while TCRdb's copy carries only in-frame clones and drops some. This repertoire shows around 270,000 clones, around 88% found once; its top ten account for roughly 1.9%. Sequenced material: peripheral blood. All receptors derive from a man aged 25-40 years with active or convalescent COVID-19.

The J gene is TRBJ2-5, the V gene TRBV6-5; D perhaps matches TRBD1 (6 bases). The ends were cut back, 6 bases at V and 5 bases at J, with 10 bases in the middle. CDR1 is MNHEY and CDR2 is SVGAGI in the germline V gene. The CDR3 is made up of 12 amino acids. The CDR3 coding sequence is TGTGCCAGCAGAATGAGGGGGGAGACCCAGTACTTC. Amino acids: CASRMRGETQYF.

Here the CDR3 DNA reads TGTGCCAGCAGCCAAGGACTAGCGGGGGGACCGTCGACCCAGTACTTC. It encodes CASSQGLAGGPSTQYF. The chain uses TRBV7-6 and TRBJ2-5; TRBD2 matches at 14 bases. V dropped 5 bases and J dropped 7; count of bases not matched to a gene: 9. This CDR3 is built from 16 residues. From germline, CDR1 is SGHVS and CDR2 FNYEAQ. Based on the CDR3 plus reference TRBV7-6 and TRBJ2-5, the full variable domain is GAGVSQSPRYKVTKRGQDVALRCDPISGHVSLYWYRQALGQGPEFLTYFNYEAQQDKSGLPNDRFSAERPEGSISTLTIQRTEQRDSAMYRCASSQGLAGGPSTQYFGPGTRLLVL.

The CDR3 sequence is CASSLAGTGQTYEQYF. As DNA, the CDR3 is TGTGCCAGCAGCTTAGCCGGGACAGGCCAAACCTACGAGCAGTACTTC. The V gene is TRBV11-3, the J gene TRBJ2-7, with 8 nucleotides matching TRBD1. This CDR3 is built from 16 residues. CDR1 and CDR2 (germline): SGHNT, YENEEA. With V trimmed by 1 base and J by 2 bases, 7 bases remained unmatched.

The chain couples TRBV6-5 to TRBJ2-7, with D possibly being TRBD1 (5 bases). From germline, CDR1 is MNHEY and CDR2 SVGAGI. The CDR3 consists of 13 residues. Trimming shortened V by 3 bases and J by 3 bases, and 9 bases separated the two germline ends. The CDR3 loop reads CASSYDRDYEQYF. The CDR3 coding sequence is TGTGCCAGCAGTTATGACAGAGACTACGAGCAGTACTTC.

CDR3 DNA sequence: TGTGCCAGCAGCCGACTAGCGGGGGGGCTACGGCAGTATTTT. This codes for CASSRLAGGLRQYF. The chain is built from TRBV5-4 and TRBJ2-3; TRBD2 matches at 14 bases. CDR1 SGHNT and CDR2 YYREEE come from the germline V gene (reference sequence). The CDR3 consists of 14 residues. V lost 4 bases to trimming and J lost 11 bases; unmatched junction nucleotides: 6.

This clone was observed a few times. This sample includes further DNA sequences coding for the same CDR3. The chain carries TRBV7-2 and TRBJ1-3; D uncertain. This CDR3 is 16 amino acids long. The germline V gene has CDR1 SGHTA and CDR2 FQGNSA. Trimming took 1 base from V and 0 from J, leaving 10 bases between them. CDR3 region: CASSLVGGNSGNTIYF. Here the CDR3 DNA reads TGTGCCAGCAGCTTAGTAGGCGGAAACTCTGGAAACACCATATATTTT.

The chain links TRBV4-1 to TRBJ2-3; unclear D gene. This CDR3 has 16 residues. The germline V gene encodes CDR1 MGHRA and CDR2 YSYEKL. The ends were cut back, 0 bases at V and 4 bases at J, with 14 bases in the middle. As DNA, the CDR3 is TGCGCCAGCAGCCAAGACTCTAGTTCTCGAGCAGATACGCAGTATTTT. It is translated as CASSQDSSSRADTQYF.

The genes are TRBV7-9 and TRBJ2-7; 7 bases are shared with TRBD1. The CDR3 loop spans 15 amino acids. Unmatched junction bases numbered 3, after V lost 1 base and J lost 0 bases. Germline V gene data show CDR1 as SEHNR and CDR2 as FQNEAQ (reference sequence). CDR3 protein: CASSLGHRGSYEQYF. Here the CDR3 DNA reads TGTGCCAGCAGCTTAGGACACAGGGGCTCCTACGAGCAGTACTTC.

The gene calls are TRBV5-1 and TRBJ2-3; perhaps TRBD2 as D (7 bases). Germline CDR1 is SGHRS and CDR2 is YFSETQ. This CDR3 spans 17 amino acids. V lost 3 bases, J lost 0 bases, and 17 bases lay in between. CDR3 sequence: CASSSRRGGRSTDTQYF. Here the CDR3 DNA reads TGCGCCAGCAGCTCGAGAAGGGGGGGCCGCAGCACAGATACGCAGTATTTT. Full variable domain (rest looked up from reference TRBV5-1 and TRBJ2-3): KAGVTQTPRYLIKTRGQQVTLSCSPISGHRSVSWYQQTPGQGLQFLFEYFSETQRNKGNFPGRFSGRQFSNSRSEMNVSTLELGDSALYLCASSSRRGGRSTDTQYFGPGTRLTVL.

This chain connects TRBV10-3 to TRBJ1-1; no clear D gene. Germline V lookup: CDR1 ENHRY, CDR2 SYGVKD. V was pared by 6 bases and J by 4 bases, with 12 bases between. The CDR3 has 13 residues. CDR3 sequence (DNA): TGTGCCATCAGAGGTGGGCCAGGCACTGAAGCTTTCTTT. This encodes CAIRGGPGTEAFF.

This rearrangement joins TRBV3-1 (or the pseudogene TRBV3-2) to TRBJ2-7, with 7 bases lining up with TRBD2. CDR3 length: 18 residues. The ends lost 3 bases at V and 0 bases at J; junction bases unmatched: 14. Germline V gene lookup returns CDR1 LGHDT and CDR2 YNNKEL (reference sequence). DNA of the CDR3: TGTGCCAGCAGCCATCCCTGGGAGCGGGGTCGGAACTCCTACGAGCAGTACTTC. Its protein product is CASSHPWERGRNSYEQYF.

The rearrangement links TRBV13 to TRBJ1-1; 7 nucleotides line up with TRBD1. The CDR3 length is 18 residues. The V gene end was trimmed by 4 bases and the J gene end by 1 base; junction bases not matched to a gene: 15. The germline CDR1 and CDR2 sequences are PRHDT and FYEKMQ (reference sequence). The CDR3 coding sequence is TGTGCCAGCAGCTCGACTCGTTACAGGGGAAGAAGGAACACTGAAGCTTTCTTT. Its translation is CASSSTRYRGRRNTEAFF.

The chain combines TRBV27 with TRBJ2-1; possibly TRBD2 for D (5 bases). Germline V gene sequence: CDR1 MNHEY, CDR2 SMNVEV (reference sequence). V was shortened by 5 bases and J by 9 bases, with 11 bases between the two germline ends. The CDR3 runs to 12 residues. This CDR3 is CASSPSSSEQFF. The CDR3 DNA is TGTGCCAGCAGTCCCTCTAGCAGTGAGCAGTTCTTC.

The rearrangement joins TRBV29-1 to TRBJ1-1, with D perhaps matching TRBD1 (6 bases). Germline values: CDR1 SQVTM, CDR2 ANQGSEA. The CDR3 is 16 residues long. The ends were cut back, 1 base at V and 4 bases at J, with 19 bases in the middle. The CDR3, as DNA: TGCAGCGTTGAAGGCCATTTGGGGGCCTCGGGCACTGAAGCTTTCTTT. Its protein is CSVEGHLGASGTEAFF.

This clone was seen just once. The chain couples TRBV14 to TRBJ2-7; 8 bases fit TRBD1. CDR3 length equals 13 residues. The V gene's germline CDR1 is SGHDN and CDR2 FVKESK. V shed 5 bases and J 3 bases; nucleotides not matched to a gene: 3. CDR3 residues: CASSDRGHYEQYF. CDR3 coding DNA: TGTGCCAGCAGCGACAGGGGCCACTACGAGCAGTACTTC.